This section outlines one TCR beta chain sequence together with its context. The antigen remains undetermined. The sample belongs to a study of blood T cells in healthy people across ages. Findings and limits, study-wide: TCR beta diversity per million T cells fell roughly linearly with age. Long-lived and aged donors differed, with more naive CD4+ cells and higher diversity in the long-lived.

The CDR3 is 19 residues long. Looked up from germline, CDR1 is MNHEY and CDR2 is SVGAGI. The ends were cut back, 0 bases at V and 0 bases at J, with 20 bases in the middle. With a J-beta primer mix and a sample-barcoded 5' primer, a second PCR ran 7 to 11 cycles. TCRdb recomputed calls from the 5' RACE reads with MiXCR, one row per CDR3 protein. Here the sample spans some 1,800,000 distinct CDR3 sequences, about two fifths being singletons. The rearrangement links TRBV6-5 to TRBJ1-2; tentative D call: TRBD1 (5 bases). Sample: blood. This clonotype originated in a human donor in good health. The CDR3 loop reads CASSYSFDMRGSSNYGYTF. The DNA of the CDR3 is TGTGCCAGCAGTTACTCATTCGACATGCGGGGGTCCTCTAACTATGGCTACACCTTC.